These 4 T cell receptor beta chains were sequenced from one sample in a study of T cells in Graves' hyperthyroidism and ophthalmopathy. TCR beta CDR3 sequences were amplified from RNA transcripts. The HTBI set primed first-round TCR CDR3 RT-PCR. TCRdb analysed the multiplex PCR reads with MiXCR anew, one entry per CDR3 protein. The sample shows some 530,000 distinct CDR3 sequences, under 25% of them seen only once. The specimen was blood. These receptor sequences come from a woman aged 65 to 85 with Graves' ophthalmopathy.

This clonotype was found a few times. V gene TRBV5-1 combines with J gene TRBJ1-2, with TRBD1 as a possible D gene (5 bases). V was shortened by 3 bases and J by 4 bases, with 19 bases between the two germline ends. CDR3 length: 16 residues. Germline loops: CDR1 SGHRS, CDR2 YFSETQ. The CDR3 DNA sequence: TGCGCCAGCAGCTCAGCCGCCGGGACTTCGGGCTATGGCTACACCTTC. Protein product: CASSSAAGTSGYGYTF.

The chain recombines TRBV30 with TRBJ2-5; TRBD2 agrees at 15 bases. Losses at the gene ends were 4 bases for V and 8 bases for J; bases not matched to a gene: 11. Per the germline V gene, CDR1 is GTSNPN and CDR2 is SVGIG (reference sequence). The CDR3 is 16 amino acids. The CDR3 nucleotides read TGTGCCTGGAAGCAAAGGGGGGGACTAGCGGGAGGTACCCAGTACTTC. Amino acid sequence: CAWKQRGGLAGGTQYF.

The V and J genes are TRBV20-1 and TRBJ2-3, with TRBD2 matching over 15 bases. The germline CDR1 and CDR2 sequences are DFQATT and SNEGSKA (reference sequence). This CDR3 has 15 residues. J gave up 10 bases and V 5 bases, and 10 bases lay outside the gene matches. The CDR3 sequence: CSARTSGRAAGAQYF. In nucleotides, the CDR3 is TGCAGTGCTCGGACTAGCGGGAGGGCAGCTGGTGCGCAGTATTTT.

This clonotype was seen only a few times. The chain uses TRBV7-9 and TRBJ1-4; no clear D gene. The CDR3 has 15 amino acids. Looked up from germline, CDR1 is SEHNR and CDR2 is FQNEAQ (reference sequence). Trimming stripped 1 base from V and 4 bases from J, with 10 bases between. CDR3 sequence reads: CASSLEAGYNEKLFF. Here the CDR3 DNA reads TGTGCCAGCAGCTTAGAGGCAGGTTATAATGAAAAACTGTTTTTT.